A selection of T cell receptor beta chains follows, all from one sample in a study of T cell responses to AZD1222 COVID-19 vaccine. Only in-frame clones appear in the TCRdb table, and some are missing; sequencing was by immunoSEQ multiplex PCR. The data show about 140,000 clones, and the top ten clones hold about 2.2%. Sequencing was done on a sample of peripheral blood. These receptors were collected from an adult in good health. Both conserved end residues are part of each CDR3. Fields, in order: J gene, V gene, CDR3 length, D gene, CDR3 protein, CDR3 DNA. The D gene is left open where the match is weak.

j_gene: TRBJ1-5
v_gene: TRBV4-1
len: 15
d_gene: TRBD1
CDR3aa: CASSHSNRGNQPQHF
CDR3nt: TGCGCCAGCAGCCACTCGAACAGGGGAAATCAGCCCCAGCATTTT

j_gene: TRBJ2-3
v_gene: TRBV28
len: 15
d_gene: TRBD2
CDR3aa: CASSIGGGAADTQYF
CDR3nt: TGTGCCAGCAGTATTGGCGGGGGGGCAGCAGATACGCAGTATTTT

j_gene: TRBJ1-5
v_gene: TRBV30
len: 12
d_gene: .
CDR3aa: CAWSVRGSPQHF
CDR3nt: TGTGCCTGGAGTGTAAGGGGCAGTCCCCAGCATTTT

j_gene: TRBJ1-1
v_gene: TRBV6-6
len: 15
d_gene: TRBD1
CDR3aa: CASSRRGTGETEAFF
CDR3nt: TGTGCCAGCAGCCGCCGTGGGACAGGAGAAACTGAAGCTTTCTTT

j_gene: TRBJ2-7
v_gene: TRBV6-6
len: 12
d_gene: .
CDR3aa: CASSPDIYEQYF
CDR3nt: TGTGCCAGCAGTCCTGACATTTACGAGCAGTACTTC

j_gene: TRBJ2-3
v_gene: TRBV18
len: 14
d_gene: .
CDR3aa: CATKDSLSTDTQYF
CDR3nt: TGTGCCACCAAGGACAGCCTCAGCACAGATACGCAGTATTTT

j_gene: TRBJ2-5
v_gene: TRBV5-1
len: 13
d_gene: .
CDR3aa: CASSLDAMETQYF
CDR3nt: TGCGCCAGCAGCTTGGACGCTATGGAGACCCAGTACTTC

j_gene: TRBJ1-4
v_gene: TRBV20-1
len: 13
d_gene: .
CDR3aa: CSASYGAGEKLFF
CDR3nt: TGCAGTGCTAGTTACGGGGCGGGTGAAAAACTGTTTTTT

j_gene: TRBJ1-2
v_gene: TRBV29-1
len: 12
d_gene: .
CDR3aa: CSVEDGESGYTF
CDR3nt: TGCAGCGTTGAAGACGGGGAATCCGGCTACACCTTC

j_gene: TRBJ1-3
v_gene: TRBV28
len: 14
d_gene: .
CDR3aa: CASSMDSTGNTIYF
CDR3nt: TGTGCCAGCAGTATGGACAGTACTGGAAACACCATATATTTT

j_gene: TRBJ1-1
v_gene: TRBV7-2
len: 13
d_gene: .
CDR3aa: CASSRRGGTEAFF
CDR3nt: TGTGCCAGCAGCCGTCGCGGGGGCACTGAAGCTTTCTTT

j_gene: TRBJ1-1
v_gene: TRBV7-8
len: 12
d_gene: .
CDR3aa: CASSRWTPEAFF
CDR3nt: TGTGCCAGCAGCCGTTGGACACCTGAAGCTTTCTTT

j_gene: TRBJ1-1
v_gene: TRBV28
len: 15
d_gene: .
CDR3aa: CASIAVGSMNTEAFF
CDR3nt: TGTGCCAGCATCGCGGTAGGGAGTATGAACACTGAAGCTTTCTTT

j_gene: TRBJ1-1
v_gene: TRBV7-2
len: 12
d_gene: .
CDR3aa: CASSLKNTEAFF
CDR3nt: TGTGCCAGCAGCTTAAAGAACACTGAAGCTTTCTTT

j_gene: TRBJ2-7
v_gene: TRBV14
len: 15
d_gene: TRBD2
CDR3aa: CASSRMGAIAGEQYF
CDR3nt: TGTGCCAGCAGCCGAATGGGGGCCATAGCGGGGGAGCAGTACTTC

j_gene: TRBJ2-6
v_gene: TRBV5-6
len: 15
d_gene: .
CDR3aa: CASSLPRAGANVLTF
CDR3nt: TGTGCCAGCAGCTTGCCCAGGGCTGGGGCCAACGTCCTGACTTTC

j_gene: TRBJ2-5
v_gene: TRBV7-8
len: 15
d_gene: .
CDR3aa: CASSLVSLAQETQYF
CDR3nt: TGTGCCAGCAGCTTAGTTTCTTTGGCCCAAGAGACCCAGTACTTC

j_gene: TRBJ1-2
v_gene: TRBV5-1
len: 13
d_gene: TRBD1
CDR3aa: CASSSTGSYGYTF
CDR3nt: TGCGCCAGCAGCTCGACAGGGTCGTATGGCTACACCTTC

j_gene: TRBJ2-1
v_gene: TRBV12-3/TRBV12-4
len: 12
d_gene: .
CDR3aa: CASSPPRGLQFF
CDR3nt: TGTGCCAGCAGCCCACCTCGGGGGCTCCAGTTCTTC

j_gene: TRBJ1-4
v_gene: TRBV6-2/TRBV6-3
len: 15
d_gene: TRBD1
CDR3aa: CASSYKASGGEKLFF
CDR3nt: TGTGCCAGCAGTTACAAGGCCTCAGGGGGCGAAAAGCTGTTTTTT

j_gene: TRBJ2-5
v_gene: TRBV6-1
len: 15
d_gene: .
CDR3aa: CASSEAGNIGETQYF
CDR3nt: TGTGCCAGCAGTGAAGCAGGTAACATTGGAGAGACCCAGTACTTC

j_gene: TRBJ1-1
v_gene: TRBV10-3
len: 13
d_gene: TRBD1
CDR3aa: CAISGTGNTEAFF
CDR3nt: TGTGCCATCAGTGGGACAGGTAACACTGAAGCTTTCTTT

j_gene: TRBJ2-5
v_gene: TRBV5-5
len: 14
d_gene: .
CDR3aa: CASSLARTQETQYF
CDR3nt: TGTGCCAGCAGCTTGGCCAGGACTCAAGAGACCCAGTACTTC

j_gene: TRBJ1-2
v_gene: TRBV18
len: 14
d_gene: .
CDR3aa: CASSSEDEGYGYTF
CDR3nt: TGTGCCAGCTCGAGCGAGGATGAGGGCTATGGCTACACCTTC

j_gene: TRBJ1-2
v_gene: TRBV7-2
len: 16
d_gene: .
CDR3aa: CASSLEGVRGRYGYTF
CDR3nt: TGTGCCAGCAGCTTAGAAGGGGTCCGCGGGAGATATGGCTACACCTTC

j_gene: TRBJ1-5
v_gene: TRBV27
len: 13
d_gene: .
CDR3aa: CASSLSPNQPQHF
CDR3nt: TGTGCCAGCAGTTTATCCCCAAATCAGCCCCAGCATTTT

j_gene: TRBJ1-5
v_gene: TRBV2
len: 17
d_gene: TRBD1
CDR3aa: CASSRTGGDLSNQPQHF
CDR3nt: TGTGCCAGCAGCAGGACAGGGGGAGACTTGAGCAATCAGCCCCAGCATTTT

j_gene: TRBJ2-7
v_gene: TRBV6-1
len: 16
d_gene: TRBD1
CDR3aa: CASSEGWDRGIGEQYF
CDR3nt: TGTGCCAGCAGTGAAGGGTGGGACAGGGGAATCGGCGAGCAGTACTTC

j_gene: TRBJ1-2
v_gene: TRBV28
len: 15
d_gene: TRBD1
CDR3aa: CASSLGPGQHYGYTF
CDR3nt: TGTGCCAGCAGTTTGGGTCCGGGACAGCACTATGGCTACACCTTC

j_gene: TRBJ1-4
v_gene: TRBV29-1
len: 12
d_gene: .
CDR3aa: CSVEGYNEKLFF
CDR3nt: TGCAGCGTTGAGGGGTATAATGAAAAACTGTTTTTT

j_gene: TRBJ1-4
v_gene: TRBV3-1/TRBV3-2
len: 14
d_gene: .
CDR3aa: CASSPRATNEKLFF
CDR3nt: TGTGCCAGCAGCCCGCGGGCAACTAATGAAAAACTGTTTTTT

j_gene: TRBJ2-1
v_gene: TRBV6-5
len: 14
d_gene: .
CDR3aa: CASSGPYSYNEQFF
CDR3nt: TGTGCCTCTTCGGGGCCCTACTCCTACAATGAGCAGTTCTTC

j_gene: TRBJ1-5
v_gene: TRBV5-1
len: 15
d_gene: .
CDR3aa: CASSPGQGGNQPQHF
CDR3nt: TGCGCCAGCAGCCCGGGACAAGGCGGCAATCAGCCCCAGCATTTT

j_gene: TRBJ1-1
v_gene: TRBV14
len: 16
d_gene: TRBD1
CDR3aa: CASSPPTRDRDTEAFF
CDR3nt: TGTGCCAGCAGCCCCCCTACCCGGGACAGGGACACTGAAGCTTTCTTT

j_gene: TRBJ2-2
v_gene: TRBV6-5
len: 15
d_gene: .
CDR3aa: CASLLAGANTGELFF
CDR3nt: TGTGCCAGCCTCCTCGCCGGGGCGAACACCGGGGAGCTGTTTTTT

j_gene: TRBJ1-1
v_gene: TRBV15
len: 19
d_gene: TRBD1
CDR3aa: CATSRDLATGAGWDTEAFF
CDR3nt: TGTGCCACCAGCAGAGATTTGGCGACAGGGGCGGGATGGGACACTGAAGCTTTCTTT

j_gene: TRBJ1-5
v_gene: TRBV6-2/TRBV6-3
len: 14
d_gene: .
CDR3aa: CASSWEGFGQPQHF
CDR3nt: TGTGCCAGCAGTTGGGAAGGGTTCGGTCAGCCCCAGCATTTT

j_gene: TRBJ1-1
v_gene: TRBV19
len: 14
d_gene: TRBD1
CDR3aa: CASRQGNPNTEAFF
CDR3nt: TGTGCCAGTAGACAGGGGAATCCGAACACTGAAGCTTTCTTT

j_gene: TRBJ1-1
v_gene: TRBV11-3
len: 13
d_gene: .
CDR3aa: CASSFTGRTEAFF
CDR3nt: TGTGCCAGCAGCTTTACAGGGCGAACTGAAGCTTTCTTT

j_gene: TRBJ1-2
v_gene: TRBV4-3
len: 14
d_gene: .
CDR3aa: CASSQVSGDYGYTF
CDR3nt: TGCGCCAGCAGCCAAGTTTCAGGGGACTATGGCTACACCTTC

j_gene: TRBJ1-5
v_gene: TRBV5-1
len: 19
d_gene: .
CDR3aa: CASSLVVTSDRDSNQPQHF
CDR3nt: TGCGCCAGCAGCTTGGTAGTTACCTCGGACAGAGATAGCAATCAGCCCCAGCATTTT

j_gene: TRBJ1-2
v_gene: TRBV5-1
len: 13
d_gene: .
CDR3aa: CASSPREGVGYTF
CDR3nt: TGCGCCAGCAGCCCCCGGGAAGGGGTTGGCTACACCTTC

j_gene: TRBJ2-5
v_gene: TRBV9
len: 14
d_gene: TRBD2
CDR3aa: CASSISSGQETQYF
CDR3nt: TGTGCCAGCAGCATATCTAGCGGCCAAGAGACCCAGTACTTC

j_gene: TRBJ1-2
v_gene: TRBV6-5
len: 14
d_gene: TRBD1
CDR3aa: CASSSPGGNYGYTF
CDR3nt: TGTGCCAGCAGTTCTCCAGGGGGCAACTATGGCTACACCTTC

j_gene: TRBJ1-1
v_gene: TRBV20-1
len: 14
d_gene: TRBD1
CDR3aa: CSASPTGGGTEAFF
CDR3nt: TGCAGTGCTAGTCCCACAGGGGGCGGCACTGAAGCTTTCTTT

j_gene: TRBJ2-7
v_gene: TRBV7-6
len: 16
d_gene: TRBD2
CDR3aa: CASSLGLAGANSEQYF
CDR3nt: TGTGCCAGCAGCTTAGGACTAGCGGGGGCTAACTCCGAGCAGTACTTC

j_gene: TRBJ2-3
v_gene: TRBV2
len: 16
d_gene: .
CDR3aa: CASTLLGYRGTDTQYF
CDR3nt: TGTGCCAGCACTTTGTTGGGCTACCGGGGCACAGATACGCAGTATTTT

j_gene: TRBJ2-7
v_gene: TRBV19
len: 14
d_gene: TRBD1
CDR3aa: CASSTAGGRNEQYF
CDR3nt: TGTGCCAGTAGTACTGCAGGGGGCCGAAACGAGCAGTACTTC

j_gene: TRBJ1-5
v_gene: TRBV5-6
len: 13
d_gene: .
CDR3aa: CASSLERKGPQHF
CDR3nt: TGTGCCAGCAGCTTGGAACGTAAGGGGCCCCAGCATTTT

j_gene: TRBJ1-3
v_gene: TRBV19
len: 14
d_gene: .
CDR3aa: CASRIQGRENTIYF
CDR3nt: TGTGCCAGTAGGATACAGGGACGAGAAAACACCATATATTTT

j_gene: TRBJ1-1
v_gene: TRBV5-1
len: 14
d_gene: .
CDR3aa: CASSPPGRNTEAFF
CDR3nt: TGCGCCAGCAGCCCCCCAGGGAGGAACACTGAAGCTTTCTTT